This is a list of T cell receptor beta chains from one sample in a study of technical replicates of blood from several donors. Measured with immunoSEQ multiplex PCR; TCRdb has only the in-frame clones, and not every one. The sample has 9,500 to 15,000 clones, about 94% seen once. Source material: PBMCs. These receptors all come from a human donor in good health. Each CDR3 is given with its conserved first and last residue. A D gene is named only where the DNA matches it firmly. A row's size may be missing; if present it is once, few, many or a size class.

v_call: TRBV14
clone_size: NA
d_call: TRBD1
j_call: TRBJ2-1
cdr3_aa: CASSQNRGQGAFF
cdr3_nt: TGTGCCAGCAGTCAAAACAGGGGCCAAGGGGCGTTCTTC

v_call: TRBV10-1
clone_size: once
d_call: TRBD1
j_call: TRBJ1-1
cdr3_aa: CASSEGTGADTEAFF
cdr3_nt: TGCGCCAGCAGTGAAGGGACAGGGGCCGACACTGAAGCTTTCTTT

v_call: TRBV19
clone_size: NA
d_call: TRBD2
j_call: TRBJ2-2
cdr3_aa: CASRGGGSAGGELFF
cdr3_nt: TGTGCCAGTCGGGGCGGCGGGAGTGCAGGCGGGGAGCTGTTTTTT

v_call: TRBV9
clone_size: NA
d_call: NA
j_call: TRBJ1-5
cdr3_aa: CASAPEGGSNQPQHF
cdr3_nt: TGTGCCAGCGCCCCCGAGGGCGGGAGCAATCAGCCCCAGCATTTT

v_call: TRBV27
clone_size: NA
d_call: NA
j_call: TRBJ1-1
cdr3_aa: CASSFIQGVNTEAFF
cdr3_nt: TGTGCCAGCAGTTTCATCCAGGGTGTGAACACTGAAGCTTTCTTT

v_call: TRBV4-1
clone_size: NA
d_call: TRBD2
j_call: TRBJ2-5
cdr3_aa: CASSRGPVGTTGETQYF
cdr3_nt: TGCGCCAGCAGCCGAGGACCGGTGGGGACTACGGGAGAGACCCAGTACTTC

v_call: TRBV7-9
clone_size: NA
d_call: NA
j_call: TRBJ1-5
cdr3_aa: CASSAGAFGNQPQHF
cdr3_nt: TGTGCCAGCAGCGCAGGGGCGTTCGGCAATCAGCCCCAGCATTTT

v_call: TRBV29-1
clone_size: NA
d_call: TRBD1
j_call: TRBJ2-3
cdr3_aa: CSVKRPGGPDTQYF
cdr3_nt: TGCAGCGTTAAAAGGCCAGGGGGTCCCGATACGCAGTATTTT

v_call: TRBV15
clone_size: NA
d_call: NA
j_call: TRBJ1-2
cdr3_aa: CATRQDTTYGYTF
cdr3_nt: TGTGCCACCAGGCAGGATACGACCTATGGCTACACCTTC

v_call: TRBV6-1
clone_size: NA
d_call: NA
j_call: TRBJ2-5
cdr3_aa: CASSASGVGETQYF
cdr3_nt: TGTGCCAGCAGTGCATCAGGGGTAGGGGAGACCCAGTACTTC

v_call: TRBV5-1
clone_size: NA
d_call: NA
j_call: TRBJ1-5
cdr3_aa: CASSLVGGQPQHF
cdr3_nt: TGCGCCAGCAGCTTGGTGGGGGGACAGCCCCAGCATTTT

v_call: TRBV18
clone_size: NA
d_call: NA
j_call: TRBJ1-2
cdr3_aa: CASSPDKSYGYTF
cdr3_nt: TGTGCCAGCTCACCTGACAAGAGCTACGGCTACACCTTC

v_call: TRBV5-1
clone_size: NA
d_call: NA
j_call: TRBJ1-3
cdr3_aa: CASTLRPGAGNTIYF
cdr3_nt: TGCGCCAGCACCCTGAGGCCAGGGGCTGGAAACACCATATATTTT

v_call: TRBV6-1
clone_size: NA
d_call: NA
j_call: TRBJ2-7
cdr3_aa: CASSEEGSTYEQYF
cdr3_nt: TGTGCCAGCAGTGAGGAGGGAAGCACCTACGAGCAGTACTTC

v_call: TRBV19
clone_size: NA
d_call: NA
j_call: TRBJ1-2
cdr3_aa: CACRDISNYGYTF
cdr3_nt: TGTGCCTGCCGGGACATCTCTAACTATGGCTACACCTTC

v_call: TRBV28
clone_size: few
d_call: NA
j_call: TRBJ2-7
cdr3_aa: CASSSPMDTYPPYEQYF
cdr3_nt: TGTGCCAGCAGTTCTCCGATGGACACTTACCCTCCCTACGAGCAGTACTTC

v_call: TRBV7-8
clone_size: NA
d_call: TRBD2
j_call: TRBJ2-7
cdr3_aa: CASSLALAGGMAYEQYF
cdr3_nt: TGTGCCAGCAGCTTAGCCCTAGCGGGAGGGATGGCCTACGAGCAGTACTTC

v_call: TRBV7-7
clone_size: NA
d_call: TRBD1
j_call: TRBJ1-1
cdr3_aa: CASSLQGADGNTEAFF
cdr3_nt: TGTGCCAGCAGCTTACAGGGGGCTGATGGGAACACTGAAGCTTTCTTT

v_call: TRBV2
clone_size: NA
d_call: NA
j_call: TRBJ1-3
cdr3_aa: CASSLQAVSGNTIYF
cdr3_nt: TGTGCCAGCAGCTTGCAGGCTGTCTCTGGAAACACCATATATTTT

v_call: TRBV9
clone_size: NA
d_call: NA
j_call: TRBJ1-5
cdr3_aa: CASSVGGGTEEPQHF
cdr3_nt: TGTGCCAGCAGCGTAGGGGGAGGGACCGAAGAGCCCCAGCATTTT

v_call: TRBV7-9
clone_size: NA
d_call: TRBD2
j_call: TRBJ2-1
cdr3_aa: CASSLLEREGYNEQFF
cdr3_nt: TGTGCCAGCAGCCTTCTTGAGCGGGAGGGATACAATGAGCAGTTCTTC

v_call: TRBV19
clone_size: NA
d_call: NA
j_call: TRBJ2-5
cdr3_aa: CASSPRGTRTIQETQYF
cdr3_nt: TGTGCCAGTAGTCCGCGAGGGACAAGGACCATCCAAGAGACCCAGTACTTC

v_call: TRBV27
clone_size: NA
d_call: NA
j_call: TRBJ2-2
cdr3_aa: CASSYSPRAWELFF
cdr3_nt: TGTGCCAGCAGTTACTCACCCAGGGCTTGGGAGCTGTTTTTT

v_call: TRBV6-1
clone_size: NA
d_call: NA
j_call: TRBJ1-1
cdr3_aa: CASSEVAGTGTEAFF
cdr3_nt: TGTGCCAGCAGTGAAGTGGCAGGGACTGGCACTGAAGCTTTCTTT

v_call: TRBV30
clone_size: NA
d_call: NA
j_call: TRBJ1-2
cdr3_aa: CAWSVQGIHGYTF
cdr3_nt: TGTGCCTGGAGTGTACAGGGAATCCATGGCTACACCTTC

v_call: TRBV25-1
clone_size: few
d_call: NA
j_call: TRBJ2-7
cdr3_aa: CASSATGSYEQYF
cdr3_nt: TGTGCCAGCAGTGCCACAGGGTCCTACGAGCAGTACTTC

v_call: TRBV6-1
clone_size: NA
d_call: TRBD2
j_call: TRBJ2-5
cdr3_aa: CASSVGLAGGRETQYF
cdr3_nt: TGTGCCAGCAGTGTCGGACTAGCGGGAGGGAGAGAGACCCAGTACTTC

v_call: TRBV6-6
clone_size: NA
d_call: TRBD1
j_call: TRBJ1-5
cdr3_aa: CASTVQGGNQPQHF
cdr3_nt: TGTGCCAGCACCGTACAGGGGGGCAATCAGCCCCAGCATTTT

v_call: TRBV6-5
clone_size: NA
d_call: NA
j_call: TRBJ2-1
cdr3_aa: CASSYSGGLMRNEQFF
cdr3_nt: TGTGCCAGCAGTTACTCCGGGGGTCTAATGAGGAATGAGCAGTTCTTC

v_call: TRBV30
clone_size: NA
d_call: TRBD2
j_call: TRBJ2-5
cdr3_aa: CAWRTSSLETQYF
cdr3_nt: TGTGCCTGGAGGACTAGCTCTTTGGAGACCCAGTACTTC

v_call: TRBV5-1
clone_size: NA
d_call: NA
j_call: TRBJ2-3
cdr3_aa: CASSSTGTHGDTQYF
cdr3_nt: TGCGCCAGCAGCTCGACCGGGACACACGGGGATACGCAGTATTTT

v_call: TRBV7-2
clone_size: NA
d_call: TRBD2
j_call: TRBJ2-7
cdr3_aa: CASSTASGGTSYEQYF
cdr3_nt: TGTGCCAGCAGCACAGCTAGCGGGGGAACATCCTACGAGCAGTACTTC

v_call: TRBV19
clone_size: few
d_call: NA
j_call: TRBJ1-5
cdr3_aa: CASSMKGWGGNQPQHF
cdr3_nt: TGTGCCAGTAGTATGAAGGGTTGGGGAGGCAATCAGCCCCAGCATTTT

v_call: TRBV29-1
clone_size: NA
d_call: TRBD1
j_call: TRBJ1-2
cdr3_aa: CSVLSPGTGYGYTF
cdr3_nt: TGCAGCGTCCTTTCTCCTGGGACAGGGTATGGCTACACCTTC

v_call: TRBV6-5
clone_size: NA
d_call: TRBD2
j_call: TRBJ2-2
cdr3_aa: CASSYSSSGSTGELFF
cdr3_nt: TGTGCCAGCAGTTACTCCAGTAGCGGGAGCACCGGGGAGCTGTTTTTT

v_call: TRBV28
clone_size: once
d_call: NA
j_call: TRBJ1-5
cdr3_aa: CASRTLQGSYSNQPQHF
cdr3_nt: TGTGCCAGCAGGACATTACAGGGCAGCTATAGCAATCAGCCCCAGCATTTT

v_call: TRBV10-3
clone_size: NA
d_call: TRBD1
j_call: TRBJ1-1
cdr3_aa: CAISGGMNTEAFF
cdr3_nt: TGTGCCATCTCAGGGGGGATGAACACTGAAGCTTTCTTT

v_call: TRBV28
clone_size: NA
d_call: TRBD1
j_call: TRBJ2-7
cdr3_aa: CASSGQGMQDYEQYF
cdr3_nt: TGTGCCAGCAGTGGACAGGGGATGCAGGACTACGAGCAGTACTTC

v_call: TRBV18
clone_size: NA
d_call: TRBD2
j_call: TRBJ2-7
cdr3_aa: CASSELAGGSYEQYF
cdr3_nt: TGTGCCAGCTCAGAACTAGCGGGAGGCTCCTACGAGCAGTACTTC

v_call: TRBV29-1
clone_size: NA
d_call: TRBD2
j_call: TRBJ2-2
cdr3_aa: CSVLTSGSVVTGELFF
cdr3_nt: TGCAGCGTTTTAACTAGCGGGAGCGTGGTCACCGGGGAGCTGTTTTTT

v_call: TRBV29-1
clone_size: once
d_call: NA
j_call: TRBJ1-3
cdr3_aa: CSVEPGPGNTIYF
cdr3_nt: TGCAGCGTTGAGCCAGGGCCTGGAAACACCATATATTTT

v_call: TRBV29-1
clone_size: NA
d_call: TRBD1
j_call: TRBJ2-7
cdr3_aa: CSVGTGEQEQYF
cdr3_nt: TGCAGCGTTGGGACAGGCGAACAGGAGCAGTACTTC

v_call: TRBV4-2
clone_size: NA
d_call: TRBD2
j_call: TRBJ2-7
cdr3_aa: CASSPTSDSYEQYF
cdr3_nt: TGTGCCAGCAGCCCGACTAGCGACTCCTACGAGCAGTACTTC

v_call: TRBV28
clone_size: NA
d_call: TRBD2
j_call: TRBJ2-1
cdr3_aa: CASSFSYQAGINEQFF
cdr3_nt: TGTGCCAGCAGTTTTTCTTATCAAGCGGGAATCAATGAGCAGTTCTTC

v_call: TRBV2
clone_size: NA
d_call: TRBD2
j_call: TRBJ2-3
cdr3_aa: CASLDLWTSGSGDTQYF
cdr3_nt: TGTGCCAGCTTGGACCTCTGGACTAGCGGGAGTGGGGATACGCAGTATTTT

v_call: TRBV29-1
clone_size: NA
d_call: NA
j_call: TRBJ1-1
cdr3_aa: CSVGQGGNAEAFF
cdr3_nt: TGCAGCGTTGGCCAGGGAGGCAACGCTGAAGCTTTCTTT

v_call: TRBV30
clone_size: NA
d_call: TRBD1
j_call: TRBJ1-4
cdr3_aa: CAWSYGTANEKLFF
cdr3_nt: TGTGCCTGGAGCTACGGGACAGCTAATGAAAAACTGTTTTTT

v_call: TRBV19
clone_size: medium-sized
d_call: TRBD2
j_call: TRBJ2-1
cdr3_aa: CASSIASGGSGGNEQFF
cdr3_nt: TGTGCCAGTAGTATAGCTAGCGGGGGCTCGGGAGGCAATGAGCAGTTCTTC

v_call: TRBV7-9
clone_size: NA
d_call: NA
j_call: TRBJ2-6
cdr3_aa: CASSSSNSGANVLTF
cdr3_nt: TGTGCCAGCAGCTCCTCTAACTCTGGGGCCAACGTCCTGACTTTC